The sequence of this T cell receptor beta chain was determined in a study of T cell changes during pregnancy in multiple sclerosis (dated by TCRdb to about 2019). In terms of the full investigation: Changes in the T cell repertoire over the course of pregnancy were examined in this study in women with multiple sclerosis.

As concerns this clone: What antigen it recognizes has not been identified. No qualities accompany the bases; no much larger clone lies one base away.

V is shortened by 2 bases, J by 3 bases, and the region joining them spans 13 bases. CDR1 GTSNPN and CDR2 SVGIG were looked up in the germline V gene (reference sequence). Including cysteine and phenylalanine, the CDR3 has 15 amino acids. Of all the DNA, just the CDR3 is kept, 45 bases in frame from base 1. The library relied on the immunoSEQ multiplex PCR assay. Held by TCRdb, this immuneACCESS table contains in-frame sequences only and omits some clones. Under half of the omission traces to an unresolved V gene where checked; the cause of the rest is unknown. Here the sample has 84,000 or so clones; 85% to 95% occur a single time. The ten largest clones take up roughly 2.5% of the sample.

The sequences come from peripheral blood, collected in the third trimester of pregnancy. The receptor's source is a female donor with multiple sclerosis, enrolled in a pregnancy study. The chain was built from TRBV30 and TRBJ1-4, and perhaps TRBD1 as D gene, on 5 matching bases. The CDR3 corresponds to CAWSSRTNSNEKLFF. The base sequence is TGTGCCTGGAGTAGTCGGACAAACTCTAATGAAAAACTGTTTTTT.